A selection of T cell receptor beta chains follows, all from one sample in a study of blood T cell repertoires in COVID-19. Clones were read by immunoSEQ multiplex PCR, and TCRdb kept only the in-frame ones, dropping some. The sample includes fewer than 150,000 clones, approximately 90% of them seen just once. The sample comprised peripheral blood. The receptors here all came from a human donor in a cohort sampled during active COVID-19. CDR3s leave out the opening cysteine and the closing phenylalanine or tryptophan. The order of the fields is clone size, V gene, CDR3 protein. Some rows mark clone size as missing; the rest say once, few, many or name a class of expanded clone.

NA TRBV30 AWTEGQFTGELF
NA TRBV25-1 ASSAPGQNYYEQY
NA TRBV5-1 ASSNGAGGDYEQY
NA TRBV5-1 ASSLGAGASYNEQF
NA TRBV6-5 ASSPRQGGQPQH
NA TRBV30 AWRGQGNYGYT
NA TRBV12-5 ASGLGTGTLDTQY
NA TRBV7-3 ASSQNDRGPGEQF
NA TRBV9 ASSAARGNSPLH
NA TRBV4-3 ASSQVRRQGGYGYT
few TRBV7-9 ASRRTGTSGGLQETQY
NA TRBV6-5 ASSDRGRETQY
NA TRBV6-2/TRBV6-3 ASSPGGETQY
NA TRBV15 ATSRDTRPNTGELF
NA TRBV27 ASSATSEAEQF
NA TRBV27 ASSFDGRRRGYGYT
NA TRBV5-4 ASSQWTGDTQY
NA TRBV14 ASSQESRRGHRPQH
NA TRBV7-8 ASILGTGSSEQY
NA TRBV7-2 ASSAGLASTDTQY
NA TRBV19 ASSPQGGSETQY
NA TRBV6-6 ASSRGRGDAF
NA TRBV7-2 ASSLVTVNTEAF